The 18 T cell receptor beta chains presented below share a single source sample, sequenced in a study of blood T cell repertoires in COVID-19. Here immunoSEQ multiplex PCR was the method, and the copy in TCRdb shows in-frame clones only, minus some. The sample contains 400,000 or so clones, 88% of which appear only once. The sequenced sample consisted of PBMCs or T cells enriched from blood (not recorded which). Receptor source: a woman between 35 and 50 years old with acute COVID-19.

This chain connects TRBV5-6 to TRBJ2-2; 7 bases agree with TRBD1. The ends lost 0 bases at V and 9 bases at J; junction bases unmatched: 11. This CDR3 contains 16 residues. Germline CDR1 reads SGHDT; CDR2 reads YYEEEE. The CDR3 here is CASSLAVRQGRWELFF. In DNA, the CDR3 is TGTGCCAGCAGCTTGGCCGTGAGACAGGGAAGGTGGGAGCTGTTTTTT. Filled out from reference TRBV5-6 and TRBJ2-2, the complete variable domain reads DAGVTQSPTHLIKTRGQQVTLRCSPKSGHDTVSWYQQALGQGPQFIFQYYEEEERQRGNFPDRFSGHQFPNYSSELNVNALLLGDSALYLCASSLAVRQGRWELFFGEGSRLTVL.

This clone has just a few counts. This chain links TRBV12-3 or TRBV12-4 with TRBJ1-2; TRBD1 is a possible D gene (6 bases). The CDR3 loop spans 13 amino acids. The V gene lost 6 bases and the J gene lost 3 bases, with 11 bases spanning the gap. The CDR3 DNA reads as TGTGCCAGCAGGACTGGACAGTACTATGGCTACACCTTC. This gives the protein CASRTGQYYGYTF.

V is TRBV6-5 and J is TRBJ1-4, with TRBD1 matching 9 bases. The CDR3 length is 13 residues. The germline gives CDR1 MNHEY, CDR2 SVGAGI. V shed 11 bases and J 7 bases; nucleotides not matched to a gene: 8. This CDR3 reads CAGGTGRGEKLFF. As DNA, the CDR3 is TGTGCCGGGGGGACAGGGCGGGGTGAAAAACTGTTTTTT.

The chain links TRBV2 to TRBJ2-5; TRBD2 is a possible D gene (6 bases). The germline CDR1 and CDR2 sequences are SNHLY and FYNNEI. Between the trimmed V and J ends, which lost 7 bases and 2 bases, there was a span of 8 bases. CDR3 size: 12 residues. CDR3 amino acids: CASTLAQETQYF. CDR3 sequence (DNA): TGTGCCAGCACGCTAGCGCAAGAGACCCAGTACTTC.

This clone was counted between two and nine times. The rearrangement uses TRBV29-1 and TRBJ1-1, with TRBD1 matching over 9 bases. The V gene end was trimmed by 7 bases and the J gene end by 4 bases; junction bases not matched to a gene: 7. This CDR3 has 13 residues. The germline V gene has CDR1 SQVTM and CDR2 ANQGSEA. This CDR3 reads CSAADRGITEAFF. The CDR3 nucleotides are TGCAGCGCCGCGGACAGGGGAATCACTGAAGCTTTCTTT. Looking up the rest from reference TRBV29-1 and TRBJ1-1 gives the full variable domain: SAVISQKPSRDICQRGTSLTIQCQVDSQVTMMFWYRQQPGQSLTLIATANQGSEATYESGFVIDKFPISRPNLTFSTLTVSNMSPEDSSIYLCSAADRGITEAFFGQGTRLTVV.

The genes are TRBV15 and TRBJ1-4; perhaps TRBD1 as D (6 bases). Germline loops: CDR1 LNHNV, CDR2 YYDKDF (reference sequence). V lost 0 bases, J lost 7 bases, and 18 bases lay in between. This CDR3 is 17 amino acids long. CDR3 protein: CATSRDQVGIRGEKLFF. For the CDR3, the DNA is TGTGCCACCAGCAGAGATCAAGTGGGAATCAGGGGTGAAAAACTGTTTTTT.

The chain uses TRBV30 and TRBJ2-4; 7 nucleotides agree with TRBD2. This CDR3 region has 13 residues. Per germline, CDR1 GTSNPN and CDR2 SVGIG (reference sequence). The ends lost 0 bases at V and 8 bases at J; junction bases unmatched: 4. CDR3 in amino acids: CAWSVRRGDIQYF. The CDR3 bases are TGTGCCTGGAGTGTACGTCGGGGGGACATTCAGTACTTC. The variable domain in full, completed from reference TRBV30 and TRBJ2-4, reads SQTIHQWPATLVQPVGSPLSLECTVEGTSNPNLYWYRQAAGRGLQLLFYSVGIGQISSEVPQNLSASRPQDRQFILSSKKLLLSDSGFYLCAWSVRRGDIQYFGAGTRLSVL.

This sequence joins TRBV30 and TRBJ2-3; 15 bases align to TRBD2. The CDR3 is 16 amino acids. Germline CDR1 GTSNPN, CDR2 SVGIG (reference sequence). V lost 3 bases, J lost 5 bases, and 6 bases stayed unmatched. In nucleotides, the CDR3 is TGTGCCTGGAGCCTAGGACTAGCGGGGGGGCGAGATACGCAGTATTTT. Its protein product is CAWSLGLAGGRDTQYF.

This chain links TRBV6-5 with TRBJ2-7, with 9 bases matching TRBD1. Germline V gives CDR1 MNHEY, CDR2 SVGAGI. V lost 5 bases, J lost 6 bases, and 11 bases stayed unmatched. This CDR3 contains 15 residues. The CDR3 region is CASSLLGTGLTEQYF. The CDR3 region has the DNA TGTGCCAGCAGTCTTCTCGGGACAGGGCTTACCGAGCAGTACTTC.

The chain combines TRBV9 with TRBJ2-7; D not certain. Trimming cost V 0 bases and J 3 bases, with 7 bases left between them. Germline V gene data show CDR1 as SGDLS and CDR2 as YYNGEE. The CDR3 consists of 13 residues. The DNA for the CDR3 is TGTGCCAGCAGCGTAGGACACGGCTACGAGCAGTACTTC. Its protein product is CASSVGHGYEQYF.

In DNA form, the CDR3 reads TGCGCCAGCAGGCTGGCGGGGAACACTGAAGCTTTCTTT. Translation: CASRLAGNTEAFF. V is TRBV5-1 and J is TRBJ1-1; D gene unclear. Germline lookup yields CDR1 SGHRS and CDR2 YFSETQ. Trimming removed 5 bases from V and 1 base from J, with 9 bases in between. This CDR3 has 13 amino acids.

CDR3 amino acids: CASKDRGQSHSGNTIYF. CDR3 coding DNA: TGTGCCAGTAAGGACAGGGGGCAATCCCACTCTGGAAACACCATATATTTT. The chain uses TRBV19 and TRBJ1-3; 11 bases align to TRBD1. Germline trimming cut 7 bases from V and 0 bases from J; bases unmatched to any gene: 8. This CDR3 contains 17 residues. CDR1 is LNHDA, CDR2 SQIVND, per germline (reference sequence). The complete variable domain, with remaining parts taken from reference TRBV19 and TRBJ1-3, reads DGGITQSPKYLFRKEGQNVTLSCEQNLNHDAMYWYRQDPGQGLRLIYYSQIVNDFQKGDIAEGYSVSREKKESFPLTVTSAQKNPTAFYLCASKDRGQSHSGNTIYFGEGSWLTVV.

This chain connects TRBV4-1 to TRBJ2-7; unclear D gene. Germline CDR1 reads MGHRA; CDR2 reads YSYEKL. The CDR3 runs to 16 residues. The ends were cut back, 1 base at V and 0 bases at J, with 13 bases in the middle. CDR3 region: CASSQGPVPSSYEQYF. Written as DNA, the CDR3 is TGCGCCAGCAGCCAAGGGCCCGTCCCAAGCTCCTACGAGCAGTACTTC.

The gene calls are TRBV18 and TRBJ1-3; D gene uncertain. Per the germline V gene, CDR1 is KGHSH and CDR2 is LQKENI. CDR3 length: 14 amino acids. The germline V and J ends were trimmed by 4 bases and 4 bases, with 11 bases remaining between them. CDR3 region: CASSQGASGNTIYF. The CDR3 nucleotides read TGTGCCAGCTCACAGGGAGCGTCGGGAAACACCATATATTTT.

The J gene is TRBJ1-6, the V gene TRBV6-5; 7 nucleotides line up with TRBD1. V lost 6 bases, J lost 10 bases, and 12 bases stayed unmatched. CDR1 and CDR2 (germline): MNHEY, SVGAGI. This CDR3 contains 15 residues. This CDR3 is CASSRADRAGSPLHF. The CDR3 nucleotides are TGTGCCAGCAGCCGGGCAGACAGGGCCGGATCACCCCTCCACTTT.

V gene TRBV3-1 (or the pseudogene TRBV3-2) combines with J gene TRBJ2-1; possibly TRBD2 for D (7 bases). V was trimmed by 0 bases and J by 3 bases, leaving 15 bases between them. CDR1 is LGHDT, CDR2 YNNKEL, per germline (reference sequence). This CDR3 spans 17 amino acids. CDR3: CASSQEGGLAGYNEQFF. The CDR3 coding sequence is TGTGCCAGCAGCCAAGAAGGGGGATTAGCGGGCTACAATGAGCAGTTCTTC.

V gene TRBV3-1 (or the pseudogene TRBV3-2) combines with J gene TRBJ1-4; D is unclear. Trimming removed 0 bases from V and 8 bases from J, with 13 bases in between. This CDR3 spans 15 amino acids. Germline loops: CDR1 LGHDT, CDR2 YNNKEL (reference sequence). Written as DNA, the CDR3 is TGTGCCAGCAGCCAAGAACGGGGATGGAGGGAAAAACTGTTTTTT. Its protein is CASSQERGWREKLFF.

V and J are TRBV10-3 and TRBJ2-5, with 7 bases lining up with TRBD1. V dropped 11 bases and J dropped 5; count of bases not matched to a gene: 17. Germline assignment: CDR1 ENHRY and CDR2 SYGVKD. This CDR3 has 15 residues. CDR3: CASLRDKGAGETQYF. CDR3 bases: TGTGCCTCACTCCGGGACAAGGGGGCAGGGGAGACCCAGTACTTC.